The 14 T cell receptor beta chains reported below all come from one sample, sequenced in a study of cytomegalovirus exposure and HLA in healthy donors (dated 2017 in TCRdb). The library was prepared using the immunoSEQ multiplex PCR assay. The multiplex PCR relied on a mix of 60 forward primers for TCR Vbeta segments and 13 reverse primers for TCR Jbeta segments. Not all clones reach the TCRdb copy of this immuneACCESS table, which keeps in-frame sequences only. Checked studies attribute under half of the gap to unresolved V genes and leave the rest unexplained. The sample records 110,000 to 150,000 clones, 79% of which are singletons. The ten top clones hold just under 1% of the sample. Material for sequencing was PBMCs. Receptors were obtained from a man between 18 and 29 years old in good health and CMV-seronegative.

The chain is built from TRBV5-1 and TRBJ1-2; TRBD1 is a possible D gene (6 bases). V lost 5 bases and J lost 2, with 13 bases in between. The germline CDR1 and CDR2 sequences are SGHRS and YFSETQ. The CDR3 totals 14 residues. CDR3 protein: CASSWDTRNYGYTF. The CDR3, as DNA: TGCGCCAGCAGTTGGGACACTCGAAACTATGGCTACACCTTC.

Only a few counts were recorded for this clone. The rearrangement uses TRBV6-1 and TRBJ1-2; a weak D match, TRBD1 (5 bases). Trimming removed 11 bases at V and 7 bases at J, with 20 bases between. The germline V gene has CDR1 MNHNS and CDR2 SASEGT. The CDR3 loop spans 13 amino acids. CDR3 bases: TGTGCCGGTGGGAGGGGCAGGGCGCGTGGCTACACCTTC. It translates to CAGGRGRARGYTF.

This chain connects TRBV2 to TRBJ2-2; the D gene is possibly TRBD2 (6 bases). Looked up from germline, CDR1 is SNHLY and CDR2 is FYNNEI. The CDR3 contains 14 residues. V shed 7 bases and J shed 4 bases, with 13 bases lying between them. The CDR3 DNA sequence: TGTGCCAGCATGATGAGGGAGGTCACCGGGGAGCTGTTTTTT. This translates into CASMMREVTGELFF.

In its sample, this clone was seen a few times. V usage is TRBV5-1 and J usage is TRBJ2-7, with D possibly matching TRBD2 (5 bases). The length of the CDR3 is 12 residues. From germline, CDR1 is SGHRS and CDR2 YFSETQ. The V end lost 3 bases, the J end lost 6 bases, and 10 bases lay between the germline ends. For the CDR3, the DNA is TGCGCCAGCAGCTGGCCGGGGATCGAGCAGTACTTC. Encoded protein: CASSWPGIEQYF. The whole variable domain, filled in from reference TRBV5-1 and TRBJ2-7, reads KAGVTQTPRYLIKTRGQQVTLSCSPISGHRSVSWYQQTPGQGLQFLFEYFSETQRNKGNFPGRFSGRQFSNSRSEMNVSTLELGDSALYLCASSWPGIEQYFGPGTRLTVT.

This chain joins TRBV6-1 and TRBJ2-7; 7 bases map to TRBD1. V was clipped by 1 base and J by 7 bases; unmatched bases: 10. Germline CDR1 and CDR2: MNHNS and SASEGT. The CDR3 spans 15 residues. The CDR3 DNA is TGTGCCAGCAGTGAAGAAGTGACAGGGTCTCGAGAGCAGTACTTC. Translation: CASSEEVTGSREQYF.

The gene calls are TRBV11-3 and TRBJ2-1; 11 positions match TRBD1. The length of the CDR3 is 16 residues. Germline values: CDR1 SGHNT, CDR2 YENEEA. Losses at the gene ends were 4 bases for V and 3 bases for J; bases not matched to a gene: 5. CDR3 sequence reads: CASSSGTGGIYNEQFF. CDR3 coding DNA: TGTGCCAGCAGCTCCGGGACAGGGGGAATCTACAATGAGCAGTTCTTC.

This clone was seen a few times. The chain recombines TRBV13 with TRBJ1-2, with 12 bases matching TRBD1. V lost 4 bases to trimming and J lost 8 bases; unmatched junction nucleotides: 5. Germline V gene data show CDR1 as PRHDT and CDR2 as FYEKMQ (reference sequence). The CDR3 totals 14 residues. The CDR3 spells CASSWGQGAVGYTF. Written as DNA, the CDR3 is TGTGCCAGCAGCTGGGGACAGGGGGCGGTGGGCTACACCTTC.

This clone showed up just once. The chain links TRBV7-2 to TRBJ1-1; possible D gene TRBD1, 5 bases. Germline CDR1 SGHTA, CDR2 FQGNSA. Trimming shortened V by 5 bases and J by 3 bases, and 13 bases separated the two germline ends. CDR3 length equals 14 residues. The CDR3 sequence: CASSKKGPYTEAFF. The DNA of the CDR3 is TGTGCCAGCAGCAAAAAGGGGCCTTACACTGAAGCTTTCTTT.

The CDR3 sequence is CASSSRDSYQPQHF. The CDR3 DNA follows: TGTGCCAGCAGCTCCAGGGATTCTTATCAGCCCCAGCATTTT. The rearrangement joins TRBV5-6 to TRBJ1-5, with D perhaps matching TRBD1 (5 bases). Trimming cost V 3 bases and J 5 bases, with 12 bases left between them. Germline V gives CDR1 SGHDT, CDR2 YYEEEE. This CDR3 contains 14 residues. The full variable domain, rest sourced from reference TRBV5-6 and TRBJ1-5, is DAGVTQSPTHLIKTRGQQVTLRCSPKSGHDTVSWYQQALGQGPQFIFQYYEEEERQRGNFPDRFSGHQFPNYSSELNVNALLLGDSALYLCASSSRDSYQPQHFGDGTRLSIL.

The J gene is TRBJ2-2, the V gene TRBV7-9, with TRBD1 matching over 8 bases. Germline trimming cut 4 bases from V and 2 bases from J; bases unmatched to any gene: 9. The CDR3 contains 17 residues. The germline CDR1 and CDR2 sequences are SEHNR and FQNEAQ (reference sequence). For the CDR3, the DNA is TGTGCCAGCAGCTCCCCCTTGACAGGGGCAAACACCGGGGAGCTGTTTTTT. Its protein is CASSSPLTGANTGELFF.

This clone has only a few counts. The chain links TRBV7-9 to TRBJ2-3; a weak D match, TRBD2 (6 bases). CDR3 length: 12 amino acids. Trimming cost V 5 bases and J 8 bases, with 11 bases left between them. The germline V gene encodes CDR1 SEHNR and CDR2 FQNEAQ (reference sequence). For the CDR3, the DNA is TGTGCCAGCAGCACCGGAGGGGCTACGCAGTATTTT. Amino acid sequence: CASSTGGATQYF.

This rearrangement joins TRBV5-8 to TRBJ2-7; 7 bases line up with TRBD1. CDR1 and CDR2 (germline): SGHTS, YDEGEE. Unmatched junction bases numbered 14, after V lost 6 bases and J lost 5 bases. The CDR3 totals 15 residues. CDR3 region: CASTNLTGQRHEQYF. The CDR3 DNA reads TGTGCCAGCACCAACCTGACAGGGCAGAGGCACGAGCAGTACTTC.

This chain uses TRBV4-3 with TRBJ2-3, with a weak D call TRBD2 (5 bases). This CDR3 has 16 amino acids. The germline gives CDR1 LGHNA, CDR2 YSLEER. Trimming took off 0 bases at V and 5 bases at J, with 15 bases between the two ends. The CDR3 region has the DNA TGCGCCAGCAGCCAAGAACCCCCCGGAGGTAAAGATACGCAGTATTTT. Protein sequence: CASSQEPPGGKDTQYF.

The CDR3 sequence is CASSQGARADTQYF. The DNA for the CDR3 is TGCGCCAGCAGCCAAGGCGCCAGGGCAGATACGCAGTATTTT. This chain joins TRBV4-3 and TRBJ2-3; a weak D match, TRBD1 (5 bases). The CDR3 length is 14 residues. V was pared by 1 base and J by 4 bases, with 9 bases between. The germline gives CDR1 LGHNA, CDR2 YSLEER.